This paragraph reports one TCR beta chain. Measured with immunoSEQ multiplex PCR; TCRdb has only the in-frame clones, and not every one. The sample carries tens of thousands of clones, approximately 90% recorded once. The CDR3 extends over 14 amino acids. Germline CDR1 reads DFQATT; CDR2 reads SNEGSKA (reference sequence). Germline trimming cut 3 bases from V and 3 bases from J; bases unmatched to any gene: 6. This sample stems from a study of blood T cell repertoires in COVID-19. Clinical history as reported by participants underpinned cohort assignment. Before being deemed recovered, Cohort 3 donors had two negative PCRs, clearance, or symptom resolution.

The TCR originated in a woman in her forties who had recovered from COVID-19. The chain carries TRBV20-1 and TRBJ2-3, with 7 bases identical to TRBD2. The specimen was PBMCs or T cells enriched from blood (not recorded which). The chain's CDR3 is CSASGAGVTDTQYF. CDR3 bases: TGCAGTGCTAGTGGGGCGGGGGTGACAGATACGCAGTATTTT.